This TCR beta chain was identified in a study of T cell clonality in common variable immunodeficiency. This clone was seen many times. No antigen is known for it. The CDR3 end is not reached by the read, which stops 3 residues before it; the germline J gene fills it in. V lost 4 bases and J lost 4; bases outside the gene matches: 7. The CDR3 consists of 14 residues. Germline values: CDR1 DFQATT, CDR2 SNEGSKA (reference sequence). The data were produced by immunoSEQ multiplex PCR, yet TCRdb's version contains in-frame clones alone and is incomplete. This sample carries approximately 40,000 clones and no singletons, and approximately 8.8% goes to the top ten. Overall study results and limits: Shared TCRbeta clones were fewer between CVID subjects than controls.

Source material: peripheral blood mononuclear cells. This chain links TRBV20-1 with TRBJ2-5, with TRBD1 matching over 9 bases. The sequence derives from a person between 18 and 75 years old in good health. CDR3 sequence reads: CSAKGTGLTETQYF. The CDR3 DNA, read in part, is TGCAGTGCTAAGGGGACAGGGTTAACAGAGACC.